Listed below are T cell receptor beta chains from one sample, sequenced in a study of OX40 agonist ivuxolimab in advanced cancers. The data were produced by immunoSEQ multiplex PCR, yet TCRdb's version contains in-frame clones alone and is incomplete. This table holds some 80,000 clones, approximately 83% found once. The sequencing used CD4+ or CD8+ T cells sorted from blood, collected in a trial of the OX40 agonist ivuxolimab. The source is an adult with an advanced solid tumor such as melanoma, head and neck, liver or kidney cancer. Each CDR3 is given with its conserved first and last residue. D genes are given only for firm matches. Clone size, where shown, is once, few, many, or a class for clones that have expanded.

clone_size cdr3_length d_call j_call v_call cdr3_nt cdr3_aa
NA 14 NA TRBJ1-1 TRBV5-5 TGTGCCAGCAGCTTGGAGGCAAGGGGCACTGAAGCTTTCTTT CASSLEARGTEAFF
NA 15 NA TRBJ2-5 TRBV2 TGTGCCAGCACCCCCCTTAGGGGAGGCCAAGAGACCCAGTACTTC CASTPLRGGQETQYF
few 14 NA TRBJ1-2 TRBV11-2 TGTGCCAGCAGCTTAGATCAGGGGACCTATGGCTACACCTTC CASSLDQGTYGYTF
NA 14 NA TRBJ2-7 TRBV5-1 TGCGCCAGCAGCTTGGCAGGGTCCCTAAACGAGCAGTACTTC CASSLAGSLNEQYF
NA 13 NA TRBJ2-2 TRBV9 TGTGCCAGCAGCGTAGGACAGACCGGGGAGCTGTTTTTT CASSVGQTGELFF
NA 14 NA TRBJ2-2 TRBV27 TGTGCCAGCAGTTTCCCAGGATACACCGGGGAGCTGTTTTTT CASSFPGYTGELFF
NA 14 NA TRBJ1-5 TRBV19 TGTGCCAGTAGTATAGAAACAAGGTATCAGCCCCAGCATTTT CASSIETRYQPQHF
NA 15 NA TRBJ1-5 TRBV4-3 TGCGCCAGCAGCCAAGATGGACGGGAAGATCAGCCCCAGCATTTT CASSQDGREDQPQHF
once 18 TRBD2 TRBJ2-2 TRBV11-2 TGTGCCAGCAGCTTAGATAGGGCTAGCGGCGGCGGAAGCGGGGAGCTGTTTTTT CASSLDRASGGGSGELFF
NA 13 NA TRBJ2-3 TRBV4-1 TGCGCCAGCAGCCAAGGGTTTACAGATACGCAGTATTTT CASSQGFTDTQYF
NA 16 NA TRBJ1-4 TRBV4-3 TGCGCCAGCAGCCAAGATTCGGCGGCAGGGCGTGAAAAACTGTTTTTT CASSQDSAAGREKLFF
NA 16 NA TRBJ1-3 TRBV19 TGTGCCAGTATAGAGACTGGACGTGGATCTGGAAACACCATATATTTT CASIETGRGSGNTIYF
few 17 TRBD2 TRBJ2-3 TRBV27 TGTGCCAGCAGTCGGGTCGCGAGGCGGGGGAGCACAGATACGCAGTATTTT CASSRVARRGSTDTQYF
NA 17 TRBD1 TRBJ1-3 TRBV9 TGTGCCAGCAGCGTAGGTCCCTTAGACAGGGGCGGAAACACCATATATTTT CASSVGPLDRGGNTIYF
few 17 NA TRBJ2-3 TRBV5-1 TGCGCCAGCAGCTTGTGGGGCAGGGGTAGTGGCACAGATACGCAGTATTTT CASSLWGRGSGTDTQYF
once 13 TRBD1 TRBJ2-7 TRBV19 TGTGCCAGTAGTACGGACAGGGTGGGCGAGCAGTACTTC CASSTDRVGEQYF
NA 15 NA TRBJ1-1 TRBV9 TGTGCCAGCAGCGTAGTGTCAGGGAGGAACACTGAAGCTTTCTTT CASSVVSGRNTEAFF
NA 16 TRBD1 TRBJ1-2 TRBV27 TGTGCCAGCAGTCCACCACTTGACAGGGGGCCTCCTGGCTACACCTTC CASSPPLDRGPPGYTF
NA 14 NA TRBJ1-4 TRBV29-1 TGCAGCGTAGTGACAGGTTCAACTAATGAAAAACTGTTTTTT CSVVTGSTNEKLFF
NA 18 NA TRBJ1-6 TRBV15 TGTGCCACCAGCAGAGGGAGGGTAGACAGCTCCTATAATTCACCCCTCCACTTT CATSRGRVDSSYNSPLHF
NA 12 NA TRBJ2-7 TRBV10-3 TGTGCCGCCAAACCGGGAGCGGACGAGCAGTACTTC CAAKPGADEQYF
NA 16 TRBD2 TRBJ2-3 TRBV27 TGTGCCAGCAGTTTCGTCCTAGCGGGGGGACGAGATACGCAGTATTTT CASSFVLAGGRDTQYF
NA 17 NA TRBJ1-3 TRBV7-9 TGTGCCAGCAGCTTTGGGGGGAACACCCGCTCTGGAAACACCATATATTTT CASSFGGNTRSGNTIYF
NA 14 TRBD1 TRBJ1-2 TRBV6-1 TGTGCCAGCAGTGAGCAGGGACAGAACTATGGCTACACCTTC CASSEQGQNYGYTF